Listed below are T cell receptor beta chains from one sample, sequenced in a study of blood T cells in healthy people across ages. TCRdb processed the 5' RACE reads anew with MiXCR; each CDR3 protein has one entry. This table has approximately 880,000 distinct CDR3 sequences, under 50% appearing once. Source material: blood. Receptors originate from a man aged 30 to 45 in good health. Both conserved end residues are trimmed from each CDR3.

j_gene | v_gene | CDR3aa
TRBJ2-3 | TRBV20-1 | SAEESGGWTDTQY
TRBJ2-3 | TRBV30 | AWMSEAAEQY
- | TRBV6-6 | ASSYDKGTGELYEQY
TRBJ1-5 | TRBV29-1 | SYSWGDSNQPQH
TRBJ2-4 | TRBV7-2 | ASSPSGTGVSIAKNIQY
TRBJ2-5 | TRBV10-3 | AISERAASQETQY
TRBJ2-5 | TRBV20-1 | SARDPNRAETQY
TRBJ2-1 | TRBV18 | ASSPASRGGNEQF
TRBJ2-7 | TRBV7-2 | ASRVQGVISYEQY
TRBJ2-3 | TRBV6-2/TRBV6-3 | ASRDRRDTDTQY
TRBJ1-1 | TRBV27 | ASKSSGAGQEEAF
TRBJ2-5 | TRBV6-5 | ASRPLWTSPETQY
TRBJ2-7 | TRBV5-1 | ASSKGQGGYEQY
TRBJ2-3 | TRBV7-2 | ASSLVPGSFWGTDTQY
TRBJ2-5 | TRBV5-1 | ASSLVPQETQY
TRBJ2-7 | TRBV5-1 | ASSTDTSGGAYEQY
TRBJ1-4 | TRBV12-3/TRBV12-4 | ASRLEGAGEKLF
TRBJ2-7 | TRBV5-1 | ASSAGSGTTYEQY
TRBJ2-1 | TRBV29-1 | SANRGELSEQF
TRBJ2-1 | TRBV4-1 | ASSHGVGEVLNEQF
TRBJ2-1 | TRBV12-3/TRBV12-4 | ASSSEGTLNNEQF
TRBJ2-7 | TRBV15 | ATSTDRPYEQY
TRBJ2-3 | TRBV5-1 | ASSLTGQGATDTQY
TRBJ2-5 | TRBV7-9 | ASSLAELAGQQETQY
TRBJ2-6 | TRBV28 | ASVSSGANVLT
TRBJ1-2 | TRBV6-6 | VSRGFEDINYGYT
- | TRBV28 | ASSSSVGTGINEQY
TRBJ2-7 | TRBV29-1 | SVLGQSYEQY
TRBJ2-1 | TRBV7-2 | ASSYLGTGKNGEQF
TRBJ2-3 | TRBV20-1 | SASGQQQY
- | TRBV7-2 | ASSVSTGGETQY
TRBJ2-1 | TRBV5-1 | ACSLAGGDEQF
TRBJ2-3 | TRBV20-1 | SAPPIDTQY
TRBJ1-1 | TRBV4-1 | ASSQHGQGVLVAF
TRBJ2-3 | TRBV2 | ASSETPAGGTDTQY
TRBJ2-5 | TRBV14 | ASSRTHFFQETQY
TRBJ2-3 | TRBV10-3 | AVSELSDTQY
TRBJ2-7 | TRBV5-1 | ASSLRGGEYEQY
TRBJ1-2 | TRBV27 | ASSPGDRNYGYT
TRBJ2-1 | TRBV7-3 | ASSGPNNEQF
TRBJ1-5 | TRBV5-1 | ASSPGTGFDQPQH
TRBJ2-1 | TRBV6-2/TRBV6-3 | ASRNGGASPFSYNEQF
TRBJ1-6 | TRBV5-1 | ASSLDSRRGNSPLH
TRBJ1-1 | TRBV3-1 | ASSRTRTGGNTEAF
TRBJ2-1 | TRBV21-1 | ASSKKVGTSGGPCRNEQF
TRBJ1-5 | TRBV6-2/TRBV6-3 | ASRPTGTGSNQPQH
TRBJ2-3 | TRBV12-3/TRBV12-4 | ASSKDSFPTDTQY
TRBJ1-5 | TRBV7-8 | ASSLLGMTSNVGQPQH
TRBJ2-5 | TRBV6-1 | ASSEGQGRMETQY
TRBJ1-4 | TRBV20-1 | SAQTDRATEKLF
TRBJ2-5 | TRBV10-2 | ASSVGLAGGQETQY
TRBJ2-6 | TRBV29-1 | SVNDQGHSGANVLT
TRBJ2-4 | TRBV5-1 | ASSLYPELAKNIQY
TRBJ2-1 | TRBV27 | ASSRSPGAWEQF
- | TRBV20-1 | SARADWTGETQY
TRBJ1-4 | TRBV28 | ASRTGGANEKLF
TRBJ1-2 | TRBV6-5 | ASSPNPRDGYT
TRBJ2-5 | TRBV7-9 | ASRQGYETQY
TRBJ2-1 | TRBV28 | ASSFSGGGASEQF
TRBJ1-5 | TRBV4-1 | ASSQAPPTGNNQPQH